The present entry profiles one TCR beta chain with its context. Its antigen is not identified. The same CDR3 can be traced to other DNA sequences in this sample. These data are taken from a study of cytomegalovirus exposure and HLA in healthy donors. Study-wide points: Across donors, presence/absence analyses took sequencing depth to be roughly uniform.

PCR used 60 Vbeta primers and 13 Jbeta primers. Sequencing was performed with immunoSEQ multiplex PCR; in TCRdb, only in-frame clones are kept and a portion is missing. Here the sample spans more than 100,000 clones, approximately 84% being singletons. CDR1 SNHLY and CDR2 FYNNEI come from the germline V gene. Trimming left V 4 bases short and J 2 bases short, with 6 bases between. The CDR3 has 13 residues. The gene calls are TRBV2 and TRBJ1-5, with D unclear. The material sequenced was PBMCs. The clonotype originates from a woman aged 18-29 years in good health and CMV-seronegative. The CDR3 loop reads CASSGQGNQPQHF. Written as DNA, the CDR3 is TGTGCCAGCAGTGGTCAGGGCAATCAGCCCCAGCATTTT.